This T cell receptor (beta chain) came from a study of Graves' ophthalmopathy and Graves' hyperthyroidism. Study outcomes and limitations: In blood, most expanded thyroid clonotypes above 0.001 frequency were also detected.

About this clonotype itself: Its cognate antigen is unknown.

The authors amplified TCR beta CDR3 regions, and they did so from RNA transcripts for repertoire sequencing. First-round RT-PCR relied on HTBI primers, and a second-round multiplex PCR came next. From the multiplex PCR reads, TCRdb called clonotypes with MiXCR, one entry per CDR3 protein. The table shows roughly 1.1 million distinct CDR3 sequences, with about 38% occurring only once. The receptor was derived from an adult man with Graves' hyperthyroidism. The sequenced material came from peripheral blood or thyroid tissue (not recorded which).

The CDR3 bases are TGTGCCAGCAGCACGGGACTAGCGGGGACACAAGAGACCCAGTACTTC. Protein product: CASSTGLAGTQETQYF. The chain links TRBV5-4 to TRBJ2-5, with TRBD2 identical over 13 bases. The CDR3 consists of 16 residues. V lost 4 bases and J lost 2; bases outside the gene matches: 5. The germline CDR1 and CDR2 sequences are SGHNT and YYREEE (reference sequence).